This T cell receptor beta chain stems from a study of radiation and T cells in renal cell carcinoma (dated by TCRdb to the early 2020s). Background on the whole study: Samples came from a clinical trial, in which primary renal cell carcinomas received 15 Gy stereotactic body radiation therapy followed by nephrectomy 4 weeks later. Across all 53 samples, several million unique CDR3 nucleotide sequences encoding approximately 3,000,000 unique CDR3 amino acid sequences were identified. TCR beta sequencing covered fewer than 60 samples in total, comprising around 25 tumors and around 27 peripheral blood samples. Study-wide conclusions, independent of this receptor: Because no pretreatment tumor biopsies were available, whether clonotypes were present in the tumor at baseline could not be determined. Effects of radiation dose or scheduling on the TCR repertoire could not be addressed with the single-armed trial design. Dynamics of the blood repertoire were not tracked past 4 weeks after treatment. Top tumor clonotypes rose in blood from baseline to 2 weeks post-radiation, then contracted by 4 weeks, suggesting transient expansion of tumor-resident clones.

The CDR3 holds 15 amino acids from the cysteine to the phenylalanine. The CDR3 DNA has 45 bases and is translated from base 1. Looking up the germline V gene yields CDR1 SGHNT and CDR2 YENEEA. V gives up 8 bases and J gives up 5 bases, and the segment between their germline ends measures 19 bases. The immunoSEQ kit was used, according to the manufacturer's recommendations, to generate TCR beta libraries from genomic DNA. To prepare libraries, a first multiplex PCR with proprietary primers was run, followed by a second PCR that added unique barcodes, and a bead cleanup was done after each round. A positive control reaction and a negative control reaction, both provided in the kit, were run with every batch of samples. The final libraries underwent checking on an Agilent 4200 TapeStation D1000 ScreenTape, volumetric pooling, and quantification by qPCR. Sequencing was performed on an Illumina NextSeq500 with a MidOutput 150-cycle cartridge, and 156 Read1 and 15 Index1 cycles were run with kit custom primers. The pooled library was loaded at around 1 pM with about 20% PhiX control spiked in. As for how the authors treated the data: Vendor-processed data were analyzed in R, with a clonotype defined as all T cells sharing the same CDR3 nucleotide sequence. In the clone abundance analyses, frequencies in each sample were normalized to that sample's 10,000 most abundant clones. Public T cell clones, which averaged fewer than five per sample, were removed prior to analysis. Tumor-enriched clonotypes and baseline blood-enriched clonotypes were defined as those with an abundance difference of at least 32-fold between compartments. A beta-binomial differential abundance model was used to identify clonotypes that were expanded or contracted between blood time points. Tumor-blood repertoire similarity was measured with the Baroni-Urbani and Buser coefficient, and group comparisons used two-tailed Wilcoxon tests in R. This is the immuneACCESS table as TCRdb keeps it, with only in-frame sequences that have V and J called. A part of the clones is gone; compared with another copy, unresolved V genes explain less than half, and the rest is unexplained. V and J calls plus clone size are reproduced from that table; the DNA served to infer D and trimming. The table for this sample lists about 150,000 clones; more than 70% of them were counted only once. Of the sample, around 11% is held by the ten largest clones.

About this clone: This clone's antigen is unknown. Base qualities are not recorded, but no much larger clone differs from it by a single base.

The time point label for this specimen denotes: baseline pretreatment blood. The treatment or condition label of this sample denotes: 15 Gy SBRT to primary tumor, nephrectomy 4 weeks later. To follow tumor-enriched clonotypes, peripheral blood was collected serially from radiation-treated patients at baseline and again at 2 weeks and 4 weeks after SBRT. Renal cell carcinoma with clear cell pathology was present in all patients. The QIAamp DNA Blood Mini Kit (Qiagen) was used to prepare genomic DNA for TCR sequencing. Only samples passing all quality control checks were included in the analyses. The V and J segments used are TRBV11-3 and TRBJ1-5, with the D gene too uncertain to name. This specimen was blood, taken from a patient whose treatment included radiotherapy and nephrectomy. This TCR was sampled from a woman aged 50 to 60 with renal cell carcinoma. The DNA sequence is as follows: TGTGCCAGCGGAGGCCTAGTGAGGAAAGATCAGCCCCAGCATTTT. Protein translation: CASGGLVRKDQPQHF.